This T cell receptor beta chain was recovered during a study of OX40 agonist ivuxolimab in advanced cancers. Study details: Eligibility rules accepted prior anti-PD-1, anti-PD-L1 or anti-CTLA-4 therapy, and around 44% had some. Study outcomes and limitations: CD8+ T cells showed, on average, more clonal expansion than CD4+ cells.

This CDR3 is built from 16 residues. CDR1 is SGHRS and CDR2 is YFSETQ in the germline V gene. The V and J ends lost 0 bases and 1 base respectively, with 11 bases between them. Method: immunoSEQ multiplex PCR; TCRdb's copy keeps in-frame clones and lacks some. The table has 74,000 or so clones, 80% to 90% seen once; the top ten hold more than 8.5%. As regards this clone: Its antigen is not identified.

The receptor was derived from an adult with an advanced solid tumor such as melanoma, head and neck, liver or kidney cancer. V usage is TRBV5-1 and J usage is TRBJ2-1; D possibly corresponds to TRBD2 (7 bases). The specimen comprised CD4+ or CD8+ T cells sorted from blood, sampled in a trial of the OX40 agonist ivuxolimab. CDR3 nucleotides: TGCGCCAGCAGCTTGGAAGGGGGGGTGTCCTACAATGAGCAGTTCTTC. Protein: CASSLEGGVSYNEQFF.